Presented here are 23 T cell receptor beta chains from one specimen sequenced in a study of T-cell memory formation after mild COVID-19. TCRdb ran MiXCR on the 5' RACE reads and lists one entry per CDR3 protein. The table shows 150,000 to 200,000 distinct CDR3 sequences, with roughly 31% occurring only once. The sample taken for sequencing was PBMCs or a T cell subset sorted from them (not recorded which). These TCRs come from an adult woman who had mild COVID-19 (a few samples of this study predate the infection). Cell type and time point are not known.

The chain recombines TRBV5-1 with TRBJ2-3; TRBD2 matches at 10 bases. The CDR3 sequence is 16 residues long. The germline V gene encodes CDR1 SGHRS and CDR2 YFSETQ. V shed 0 bases and J 0 bases; nucleotides not matched to a gene: 1. This CDR3 is CASSLELAGSTDTQYF. CDR3 sequence (DNA): TGCGCCAGCAGCTTGGAACTAGCGGGAAGCACAGATACGCAGTATTTT.

This clonotype was detected a few times. The chain combines TRBV18 with TRBJ1-1; no reliable D call. This CDR3 has 13 amino acids. V lost 1 base, J lost 6 bases, and 9 bases lay in between. The V gene's germline CDR1 is KGHSH and CDR2 LQKENI. This chain's CDR3 is CASSPRMRAEAFF. CDR3 in DNA: TGTGCCAGCTCACCACGAATGAGGGCTGAAGCTTTCTTT. Full variable domain (missing parts from reference TRBV18 and TRBJ1-1): NAGVMQNPRHLVRRRGQEARLRCSPMKGHSHVYWYRQLPEEGLKFMVYLQKENIIDESGMPKERFSAEFPKEGPSILRIQQVVRGDSAAYFCASSPRMRAEAFFGQGTRLTVV.

This chain connects TRBV15 to TRBJ2-1; TRBD2 matches at 12 bases. V lost 3 bases and J lost 8; bases outside the gene matches: 8. CDR3 size: 16 residues. The germline V gene encodes CDR1 LNHNV and CDR2 YYDKDF (reference sequence). The CDR3 loop reads CATSSLRTSGDDEQFF. CDR3 nucleotide sequence: TGTGCCACCAGCAGCCTAAGGACTAGCGGGGATGATGAGCAGTTCTTC.

There are a few counts of this clonotype. CDR3 in amino acids: CASSQDTSASTQYF. The CDR3 DNA sequence: TGCGCCAGCAGCCAAGATACTAGCGCTAGTACGCAGTATTTT. The genes are TRBV4-1 and TRBJ2-3; 7 nucleotides agree with TRBD2. This CDR3 spans 14 amino acids. With 0 bases clipped from V and 8 bases from J, the junction kept 5 bases outside the gene matches. CDR1 is MGHRA and CDR2 is YSYEKL in the germline V gene.

This chain uses TRBV2 with TRBJ2-3; D possibly corresponds to TRBD1 (5 bases). V lost 6 bases to trimming and J lost 1 base, with 11 bases between them. Germline V CDR1 and CDR2: SNHLY, FYNNEI. The CDR3 extends over 14 amino acids. Here the CDR3 reads CASSRELRTDTQYF. Written as DNA, the CDR3 is TGTGCCAGCAGCAGGGAACTTCGCACAGATACGCAGTATTTT.

V and J are TRBV20-1 and TRBJ1-1; no firm D call. CDR1 is DFQATT and CDR2 is SNEGSKA in the germline V gene (reference sequence). The CDR3 loop spans 12 amino acids. The CDR3 spells CRTRRRNTEAFF. In DNA form, the CDR3 reads TGCAGAACAAGACGGAGAAACACTGAAGCTTTCTTT.

This clonotype came up a few times. This chain uses TRBV12-3 or TRBV12-4 with TRBJ1-2; tentatively, D is TRBD1 (6 bases). The CDR3 covers 16 residues. Trimming left V 5 bases short and J 7 bases short, with 23 bases between. The CDR3 DNA reads as TGTGCCAGCAGTCCGAGAGTGGGCCAGGGGTTCGGTGGCTACACCTTC. Residues: CASSPRVGQGFGGYTF.

This chain links TRBV7-9 with TRBJ1-2; maybe TRBD1 (5 bases). Trimming took off 4 bases at V and 2 bases at J, with 17 bases between the two ends. CDR3 length: 16 residues. CDR1 SEHNR and CDR2 FQNEAQ come from the germline V gene (reference sequence). The CDR3 loop is CASSSQVPLPNYGYTF. Written as DNA, the CDR3 is TGTGCCAGCAGCTCACAGGTTCCCCTACCAAACTATGGCTACACCTTC.

J is TRBJ2-2 and V is TRBV7-3; 10 nucleotides align to TRBD1. The CDR3 extends over 14 amino acids. Trimming cost V 5 bases and J 6 bases; bases outside gene matches: 3. Germline CDR1 SGHTA, CDR2 FQGTGA. The CDR3 here is CASSLGTGAGELFF. In nucleotides, the CDR3 is TGTGCCAGCAGCCTCGGGACAGGGGCCGGGGAGCTGTTTTTT.

The chain combines TRBV5-1 with TRBJ2-7; D tentatively reads TRBD1 or TRBD2 (5 bases each). The CDR3 spans 14 residues. The V gene's germline CDR1 is SGHRS and CDR2 YFSETQ. Trimming removed 5 bases from V and 0 bases from J, with 12 bases in between. CDR3 DNA: TGCGCCAGCAGTTCCGGGACGGCCTCCTACGAGCAGTACTTC. It codes for CASSSGTASYEQYF.

The V gene is TRBV9, the J gene TRBJ1-3, with D possibly TRBD1 on 5 matching bases. With 0 bases removed from V and 2 bases from J, the gap between germline ends came to 12 bases. In germline, CDR1 is SGDLS, CDR2 YYNGEE. The length of the CDR3 is 16 residues. Written as DNA, the CDR3 is TGTGCCAGCAGCGTAGTGGGGGGGGATGCTGGAAACACCATATATTTT. It specifies CASSVVGGDAGNTIYF.

This clonotype has ten or more counts. The chain joins TRBV7-9 to TRBJ2-2; D assignment may be TRBD1 or TRBD2 (5 bases each). V was shortened by 5 bases and J by 10 bases, with 11 bases between the two germline ends. This CDR3 contains 12 residues. CDR1 and CDR2 from the germline V gene are SEHNR and FQNEAQ (reference sequence). The CDR3 sequence is CASSEGPTELFF. The CDR3, as DNA: TGTGCCAGCAGCGAGGGGCCAACGGAGCTGTTTTTT.

CDR3 protein: CASSDRVYEQYF. Written as DNA, the CDR3 is TGTGCCAGCAGTGACAGGGTGTACGAGCAGTACTTC. The chain has TRBV2 and TRBJ2-7, with TRBD1 as a possible D gene (5 bases). CDR3 length: 12 amino acids. Trimming took off 3 bases at V and 4 bases at J, with 7 bases between the two ends. Germline V gives CDR1 SNHLY, CDR2 FYNNEI.

The V call is TRBV5-1, the J call TRBJ1-2; maybe TRBD1 (6 bases). Germline V lookup: CDR1 SGHRS, CDR2 YFSETQ. CDR3 length equals 15 residues. V gave up 4 bases and J gave up 5 bases, with 18 bases separating them. The chain's CDR3 is CASSPRGQSIYGYTF. The CDR3 DNA follows: TGCGCCAGCAGCCCGAGAGGACAGAGTATTTATGGCTACACCTTC.

The chain is built from TRBV20-1 and TRBJ2-1, with a tentative D call TRBD2 (6 bases). Germline lookup yields CDR1 DFQATT and CDR2 SNEGSKA (reference sequence). The CDR3 runs to 16 residues. V lost 8 bases, J lost 0 bases, and 20 bases lay in between. The CDR3 loop is CSIRYGRSRSYNEQFF. The CDR3 region has the DNA TGCAGTATTCGGTACGGGAGATCCCGCTCCTACAATGAGCAGTTCTTC.

This rearrangement joins TRBV18 to TRBJ2-5; D remains ambiguous. Trimming shortened V by 0 bases and J by 5 bases, and 10 bases separated the two germline ends. CDR3 length: 14 residues. Germline values: CDR1 KGHSH, CDR2 LQKENI. Here the CDR3 reads CASSPPLRTETQYF. CDR3 nucleotides: TGTGCCAGCTCACCACCCTTACGGACGGAGACCCAGTACTTC.

This clonotype was counted between two and nine times. This chain joins TRBV20-1 and TRBJ2-3, with 9 bases identical to TRBD1. V was clipped by 5 bases and J by 6 bases; unmatched bases: 9. Looked up from germline, CDR1 is DFQATT and CDR2 is SNEGSKA (reference sequence). This CDR3 is 14 amino acids long. CDR3 region: CSAAGQGERDTQYF. DNA of the CDR3: TGCAGTGCTGCGGGACAGGGTGAGAGGGATACGCAGTATTTT.

This chain uses TRBV29-1 with TRBJ2-1, with D uncertain. Trimming took off 7 bases at V and 0 bases at J, with 10 bases between the two ends. The CDR3 totals 13 residues. Germline V gene data show CDR1 as SQVTM and CDR2 as ANQGSEA. The CDR3 coding sequence is TGCAGCGCCTGGGGTCTCTCCTACAATGAGCAGTTCTTC. Encoded protein: CSAWGLSYNEQFF.

This chain links TRBV7-2 with TRBJ1-2, with 11 nucleotides matching TRBD1. Per the germline V gene, CDR1 is SGHTA and CDR2 is FQGNSA. The CDR3 extends over 15 amino acids. J gave up 2 bases and V 5 bases, and 4 bases lay outside the gene matches. The CDR3 bases are TGTGCCAGCAGCCGCAGGACAGGGGGCAACTATGGCTACACCTTC. It encodes CASSRRTGGNYGYTF.

The chain recombines TRBV4-3 with TRBJ2-7, with 7 bases lining up with TRBD2. The germline V gene has CDR1 LGHNA and CDR2 YSLEER. After removal of 0 bases from V and 3 bases from J, the junction contained 11 bases not matched to a gene. CDR3 length: 17 residues. CDR3 sequence (DNA): TGCGCCAGCAGCCAAGAAATATTGGCGGGAGACCGCTACGAGCAGTACTTC. It specifies CASSQEILAGDRYEQYF.

The gene calls are TRBV6-6 and TRBJ1-5; 7 positions match TRBD1. V was clipped by 2 bases and J by 8 bases; unmatched bases: 3. There are 13 residues in the CDR3. CDR1 is MNHNY and CDR2 is SVGAGI in the germline V gene (reference sequence). Here the CDR3 DNA reads TGTGCCAGCAGTTACCTCGGGACAGAGCCCCAGCATTTT. It codes for CASSYLGTEPQHF.

There are a few counts of this clonotype. V is TRBV7-9 and J is TRBJ2-7, with a tentative D call TRBD1 (5 bases). The germline V and J ends were trimmed by 1 base and 0 bases, with 10 bases remaining between them. The CDR3 sequence is 15 residues long. Germline V lookup: CDR1 SEHNR, CDR2 FQNEAQ (reference sequence). The CDR3 loop reads CASSLDRSLSYEQYF. DNA of the CDR3: TGTGCCAGCAGCTTAGACAGGTCACTCTCCTACGAGCAGTACTTC.

This rearrangement joins TRBV5-6 to TRBJ2-5; 7 nucleotides align to TRBD1. Germline assignment: CDR1 SGHDT and CDR2 YYEEEE. The CDR3 spans 16 residues. V gave up 5 bases and J gave up 1 base; unmatched junction bases: 11. The CDR3 protein is CASSLLVQGTQETQYF. The CDR3 DNA reads TGTGCCAGCAGTCTTCTTGTACAGGGGACCCAAGAGACCCAGTACTTC.